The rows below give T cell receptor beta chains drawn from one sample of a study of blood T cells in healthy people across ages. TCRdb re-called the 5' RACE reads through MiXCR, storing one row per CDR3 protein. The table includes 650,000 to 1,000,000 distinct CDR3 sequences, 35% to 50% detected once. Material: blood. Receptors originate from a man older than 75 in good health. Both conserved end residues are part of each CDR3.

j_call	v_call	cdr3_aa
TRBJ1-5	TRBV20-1	CSARTGQGGSTQPQHF
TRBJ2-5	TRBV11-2	CASSRGPQGGKQETQYF
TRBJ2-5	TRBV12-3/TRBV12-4	CASSLAAGSFDEQYF
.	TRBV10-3	CAISEPADRGLETQYF
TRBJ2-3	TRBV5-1	CASSLTRQGPLTDTQYF
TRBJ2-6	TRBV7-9	CASNVLRGLSGANVLTF
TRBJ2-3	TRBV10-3	CAISGGQYTDTQYF
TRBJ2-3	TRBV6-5	CASSSQGAPDTQYF
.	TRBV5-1	CASSLTSGNAEQYF
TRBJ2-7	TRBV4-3	CASSNDRVGEQYF
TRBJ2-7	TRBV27	CASSAGTGGIYEQYF
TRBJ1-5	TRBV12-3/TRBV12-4	CASSMADRLNQPQHF
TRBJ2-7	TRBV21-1	CASSKAGRTYEQYF
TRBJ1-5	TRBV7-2	CASSLPSQPQHF
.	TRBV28	CASSLPGSETQYF
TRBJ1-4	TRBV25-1	CASSLGQGVTNEKLFF
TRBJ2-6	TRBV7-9	CASKGYSGANVLTF
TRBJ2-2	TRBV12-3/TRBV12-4	CASSKGQGGTGELFF
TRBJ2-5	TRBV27	CASSLKGIREQYF
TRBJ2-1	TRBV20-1	CSARPRDRSYNEQFF
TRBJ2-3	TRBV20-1	CSARDPGLAGGPSTDTQYF
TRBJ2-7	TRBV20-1	CSAIGRPAYEQYF
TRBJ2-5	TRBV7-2	CASSLWHRVGETQYF
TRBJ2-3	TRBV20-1	CSARALPTSGRASRDTQYF
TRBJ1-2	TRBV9	CASSVAPADNYGYTF
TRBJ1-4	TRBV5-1	CASSLEAYNEKLFF
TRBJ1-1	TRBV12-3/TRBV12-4	CASSPQRIGTEAFF
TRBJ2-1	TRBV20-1	CSAIAMSSYNEQFF
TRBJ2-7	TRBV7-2	CASSLVSGLGEYEQYF
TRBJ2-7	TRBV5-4	CASSLGPGFYEQYF
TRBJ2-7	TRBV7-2	CASSGRTSGRVQYEQYF
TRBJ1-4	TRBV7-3	CASSLTSTEKLFF
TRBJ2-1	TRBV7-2	CASRLRTGDYNEQFF
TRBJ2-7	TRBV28	CASSFPGSTYEQYF
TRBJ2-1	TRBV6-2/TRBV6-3	CASSFGTGTGNEQFF
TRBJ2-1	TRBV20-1	CSARPSTSNIEQFF
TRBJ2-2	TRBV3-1	CASSQDRTGQGRTGELFF
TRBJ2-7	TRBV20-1	CSARGGRRIDEQYF
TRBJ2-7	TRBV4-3	CASSQDRDREYEQYF
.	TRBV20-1	CSARDRLADYNEQYF
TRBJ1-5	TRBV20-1	CSARTTYGTDIISQHF
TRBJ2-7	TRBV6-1	CASSERWDRGEQYF
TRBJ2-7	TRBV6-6	CASSAGTINYEQYF
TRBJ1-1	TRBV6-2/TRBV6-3	CASSYSQQSGTEAFF
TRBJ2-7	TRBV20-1	CSARDWGTIYEQYF
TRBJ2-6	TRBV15	CATSRDPQGRTGANVLTF
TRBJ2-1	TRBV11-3	CASSLDGTSSYNEQFF